This note documents a single T cell receptor (beta chain) sequence. The CDR3 loop spans 15 amino acids. Germline loops: CDR1 SGHAT, CDR2 FQNNGV. With V trimmed by 6 bases and J by 1 base, 6 bases remained unmatched. The data originate from a study of blood T cell repertoires in COVID-19. Study context: Sources were T cells, B-cell-depleted T cells, or PBMCs; the material itself was cDNA or gDNA.

In the original analysis: Estimated nucleated cell counts came from reference gene primer amplification. Generated by immunoSEQ multiplex PCR, the TCRdb table keeps only in-frame clones and is missing some. That table supplies the V and J calls and clone size; D and trimming were determined from the DNA. The sample includes about 180,000 clones, roughly 77% seen only once; the top ten take over 9.5%. This chain joins TRBV11-2 and TRBJ1-1, with TRBD1 identical over 9 bases. The sequenced sample was peripheral blood. The origin of this receptor is a woman older than 75 with COVID-19, enrolled during active disease. CDR3 sequence reads: CASRFLGQGNTEAFF. The CDR3 DNA reads TGTGCCAGCAGGTTTTTGGGACAGGGGAACACTGAAGCTTTCTTT.